This entry is about one T cell receptor beta chain. TCRdb itself ran the 5' RACE reads through MiXCR, one entry per CDR3 protein. The sample consists of approximately 230,000 distinct CDR3 sequences, 5.5% to 7.5% of them appearing once. Healthy Caucasians were all of the donors. The CDR3 is made up of 14 amino acids. CDR1 SGHRS and CDR2 YFSETQ come from the germline V gene. V was shortened by 5 bases and J by 0 bases, with 6 bases between the two germline ends. This sample was taken from a study of identical twins. These same records also appear under a second study, on T cells expressing NK-cell markers. As that report states: With respect to HCMV, seven of the eight sequenced donors were seropositive, and one was seronegative.

Sequencing was performed on CD8+ T cells sorted from blood. The source is a woman between 18 and 29 years old in good health. J is TRBJ1-6 and V is TRBV5-1; unclear D gene. This CDR3 reads CASRMSSYNSPLHF. The CDR3 DNA reads TGCGCCAGCAGAATGAGCTCCTATAATTCACCCCTCCACTTT.